These 22 T cell receptor beta chains came from one sample sequenced in a study of cytomegalovirus exposure and HLA in healthy donors. PCR involved 60 Vbeta and 13 Jbeta primers. Generated by immunoSEQ multiplex PCR, the TCRdb table keeps only in-frame clones and is missing some. The sample yields some 150,000 clones, roughly 74% seen once. Sequencing was done on a sample of PBMCs. The receptors come from a man aged 35 to 55 in good health and CMV-seronegative.

V gene TRBV5-5 combines with J gene TRBJ2-3; a weak D match, TRBD1 (6 bases). The germline CDR1 and CDR2 sequences are SGHKS and YYEKEE (reference sequence). The CDR3 spans 14 residues. Trimming shortened V by 2 bases and J by 5 bases, and 12 bases separated the two germline ends. In nucleotides, the CDR3 is TGTGCCAGCAGCTTTAGCACAGGGAAAGATACGCAGTATTTT. This sequence encodes CASSFSTGKDTQYF.

This chain connects TRBV9 to TRBJ1-2, with 7 bases aligning to TRBD1. V gave up 4 bases and J gave up 8 bases; unmatched junction bases: 8. Germline V gives CDR1 SGDLS, CDR2 YYNGEE. The CDR3 covers 13 residues. The CDR3 sequence: CASSPDRVKGYTF. CDR3 DNA: TGTGCCAGCAGCCCTGACAGGGTAAAGGGCTACACCTTC.

V usage is TRBV7-2 and J usage is TRBJ2-1, with 10 bases fitting TRBD2. CDR1 is SGHTA and CDR2 is FQGNSA in the germline V gene. The V and J ends lost 3 bases and 5 bases, in that order; junction bases with no gene match: 1. This CDR3 is built from 14 residues. CDR3 in amino acids: CASSFGLADNEQFF. CDR3 nucleotide sequence: TGTGCCAGCAGCTTCGGACTAGCGGACAATGAGCAGTTCTTC.

The chain employs TRBV5-1 and TRBJ2-3; the match to TRBD2 covers 10 bases. Germline CDR1 is SGHRS and CDR2 is YFSETQ. The junction had 8 bases not matched to a gene; V was cut back by 7 bases and J by 3 bases. The CDR3 loop spans 15 amino acids. The CDR3 nucleotides are TGCGCCAGCCAGCCCCTAGCGGGGGTAACAGATACGCAGTATTTT. It is translated as CASQPLAGVTDTQYF.

Only one count was recorded for this clone. The rearrangement uses TRBV7-2 and TRBJ2-3, with 7 bases matching TRBD1. The germline CDR1 and CDR2 sequences are SGHTA and FQGNSA. This CDR3 contains 14 residues. V was pared by 2 bases and J by 4 bases, with 3 bases of the junction left unmatched. For the CDR3, the DNA is TGTGCCAGCAGCTTATGGCAGGGGGCAGATACGCAGTATTTT. Protein: CASSLWQGADTQYF.

The gene calls are TRBV7-3 and TRBJ2-3; 10 bases fit TRBD1. Germline CDR1 SGHTA, CDR2 FQGTGA. The CDR3 covers 14 residues. Trimming at V came to 5 bases and at J to 4 bases, leaving 3 bases not matched to a gene. The chain's CDR3 is CASSPGQGADTQYF. The CDR3 DNA reads as TGTGCCAGCAGCCCCGGACAGGGGGCAGATACGCAGTATTTT.

The chain uses TRBV27 and TRBJ2-7, with a weak D call TRBD2 (6 bases). CDR1 and CDR2 from the germline V gene are MNHEY and SMNVEV (reference sequence). Trimming pared 5 bases from V and 6 bases from J, leaving 14 bases between. The CDR3 is 13 residues long. CDR3 DNA: TGTGCCAGCAGTCTAACCCTCGGGGGCGAGCAGTACTTC. It encodes CASSLTLGGEQYF.

V usage is TRBV5-6 and J usage is TRBJ2-7; D uncertain. Germline loops: CDR1 SGHDT, CDR2 YYEEEE. The V end lost 4 bases, the J end lost 4 bases, and 15 bases lay between the germline ends. CDR3 size: 14 residues. CDR3 loop: CASSVRHLWYEQYF. CDR3 nucleotide sequence: TGTGCCAGCAGCGTGCGACACCTCTGGTACGAGCAGTACTTC.

The chain recombines TRBV7-8 with TRBJ2-3, with 9 bases aligning to TRBD1. In germline, CDR1 is SGHVS, CDR2 FQNEAQ. The CDR3 loop spans 16 amino acids. V lost 0 bases to trimming and J lost 4 bases; unmatched junction nucleotides: 5. CDR3 nucleotide sequence: TGTGCCAGCAGCTTAGCAGGGACAGGGCCCCCAGATACGCAGTATTTT. This sequence encodes CASSLAGTGPPDTQYF.

This chain joins TRBV19 and TRBJ1-5; D is perhaps TRBD1 (6 bases). Germline assignment: CDR1 LNHDA and CDR2 SQIVND (reference sequence). V lost 7 bases and J 8 bases, leaving 12 bases between the germline ends. The CDR3 contains 12 residues. CDR3 in amino acids: CASNDSGEPQHF. The CDR3 DNA reads TGTGCCAGTAACGATTCAGGGGAGCCCCAGCATTTT.

The chain joins TRBV11-2 to TRBJ2-1; the match to TRBD1 covers 7 bases. The CDR3 has 18 residues. With V trimmed by 4 bases and J by 3 bases, 15 bases remained unmatched. Per germline, CDR1 SGHAT and CDR2 FQNNGV. Here the CDR3 reads CASSSLRGLPGYYNEQFF. The CDR3 region has the DNA TGTGCCAGCAGCTCTTTAAGGGGGCTGCCGGGGTACTACAATGAGCAGTTCTTC.

The rearrangement links TRBV7-8 to TRBJ1-6; the D gene is possibly TRBD1 (5 bases). The CDR3 contains 18 residues. Germline V gene sequence: CDR1 SGHVS, CDR2 FQNEAQ. V lost 5 bases, J lost 0 bases, and 17 bases lay in between. The CDR3: CASSRGGVVSSYNSPLHF. The CDR3 DNA follows: TGTGCCAGCAGCCGGGGGGGGGTGGTAAGCTCCTATAATTCACCCCTCCACTTT.

The V call is TRBV7-2, the J call TRBJ1-5; the D is unclear. Germline lookup yields CDR1 SGHTA and CDR2 FQGNSA. This CDR3 comprises 13 residues. The V end lost 4 bases, the J end lost 9 bases, and 13 bases lay between the germline ends. CDR3 residues: CASSSREARPQHF. The CDR3 DNA sequence: TGTGCCAGCAGCTCAAGGGAGGCTCGGCCCCAGCATTTT.

The rearrangement uses TRBV7-6 and TRBJ1-1; TRBD1 is a possible D gene (5 bases). V was trimmed by 2 bases and J by 1 base, leaving 11 bases between them. There are 15 residues in the CDR3. Germline values: CDR1 SGHVS, CDR2 FNYEAQ. CDR3 residues: CASSLTPTGNTEAFF. The CDR3 nucleotides are TGTGCCAGCAGCTTAACCCCAACAGGGAACACTGAAGCTTTCTTT.

The V call is TRBV2, the J call TRBJ1-6; D not certain. The CDR3 loop spans 13 amino acids. V lost 7 bases and J lost 6, with 10 bases in between. Germline loops: CDR1 SNHLY, CDR2 FYNNEI. For the CDR3, the DNA is TGTGCCAGCATCGACTTCTTTAATTCACCCCTCCACTTT. Its translation is CASIDFFNSPLHF.

This clone was seen a few times. The J gene is TRBJ1-5, the V gene TRBV28; the D gene is possibly TRBD1 (6 bases). This CDR3 contains 15 residues. The germline CDR1 and CDR2 sequences are MDHEN and SYDVKM. Trimming took 4 bases from V and 5 from J, leaving 15 bases between them. CDR3 protein: CASSSQDSSYQPQHF. The CDR3 region has the DNA TGTGCCAGCAGTTCCCAGGACAGTTCTTATCAGCCCCAGCATTTT.

The chain joins TRBV7-2 to TRBJ2-3; TRBD2 aligns across 9 bases. The germline CDR1 and CDR2 sequences are SGHTA and FQGNSA. This CDR3 is 15 amino acids long. With 8 bases clipped from V and 3 bases from J, the junction kept 9 bases outside the gene matches. CDR3 nucleotides: TGTGCCAGCCGAGCCCTAGCGGGGTGGACAGATACGCAGTATTTT. Protein product: CASRALAGWTDTQYF.

The rearrangement joins TRBV2 to TRBJ1-1; 10 bases line up with TRBD1. The CDR3 extends over 17 amino acids. The ends lost 3 bases at V and 0 bases at J; junction bases unmatched: 7. In germline, CDR1 is SNHLY, CDR2 FYNNEI. In nucleotides, the CDR3 is TGTGCCAGCAGTGATCCCGACAGGGGGCGGGTGAACACTGAAGCTTTCTTT. Protein sequence: CASSDPDRGRVNTEAFF. The full variable domain, with the rest looked up from reference TRBV2 and TRBJ1-1, is EPEVTQTPSHQVTQMGQEVILRCVPISNHLYFYWYRQILGQKVEFLVSFYNNEISEKSEIFDDQFSVERPDGSNFTLKIRSTKLEDSAMYFCASSDPDRGRVNTEAFFGQGTRLTVV.

This clone was seen once. The V call is TRBV27, the J call TRBJ1-6; maybe TRBD1 (6 bases). The CDR3 covers 15 residues. The V and J ends lost 5 bases and 3 bases respectively, with 11 bases between them. Per germline, CDR1 MNHEY and CDR2 SMNVEV (reference sequence). CDR3 amino acids: CASSPGDGYNSPLHF. The CDR3 DNA is TGTGCCAGCAGTCCAGGGGACGGCTATAATTCACCCCTCCACTTT.

This clone was counted between two and nine times. The chain employs TRBV9 and TRBJ1-2; no clear D gene. Trimming removed 6 bases at V and 6 bases at J, with 15 bases between. This CDR3 has 13 residues. Germline V gives CDR1 SGDLS, CDR2 YYNGEE. The CDR3 reads CASNYDPSDGYTF. In DNA form, the CDR3 reads TGTGCCAGCAACTACGACCCGTCGGATGGCTACACCTTC.

J is TRBJ2-7 and V is TRBV20-1, with D maybe TRBD1 (6 bases). Germline values: CDR1 DFQATT, CDR2 SNEGSKA (reference sequence). This CDR3 spans 11 amino acids. The V end lost 3 bases, the J end lost 7 bases, and 10 bases lay between the germline ends. CDR3 amino acids: CSASPGAEQYF. The CDR3 DNA reads as TGCAGTGCTAGTCCAGGGGCGGAGCAGTACTTC.

This clone appeared once. The chain is built from TRBV11-2 and TRBJ2-1; D is possibly TRBD2 (5 bases). The CDR3 totals 16 residues. V was clipped by 6 bases and J by 3 bases, with 18 bases between them. Germline lookup yields CDR1 SGHAT and CDR2 FQNNGV. For the CDR3, the DNA is TGTGCCAGCAGTTACTTGGCAGGTCGGGGCTACAATGAGCAGTTCTTC. This codes for CASSYLAGRGYNEQFF.